The clone carrying this TCR beta chain came up a few times. Using its own MiXCR run on the RACE reads, TCRdb lists one record per CDR3 protein. The table lists fewer than 500,000 distinct CDR3 sequences, about 4.8% of them singletons, with approximately 2.1% in the top ten. This entry is derived from a study of human T cells and chemical hapten exposure. The time point is: patch test 1, 2 weeks after DPC sensitization. Treatment indicated: therapeutic diphenylcyclopropenone sensitization with weekly scalp DPC. Someone pulled total RNA out of unfractionated whole blood. V shed 2 bases, J shed 5 bases, and the junction held 7 bases outside the gene matches. Per the germline V gene, CDR1 is SGHRS and CDR2 is YFSETQ. The CDR3 consists of 17 residues.

This TCR was sampled from a woman in her fifties or sixties with alopecia areata. Some clones in this sample may be carry-over from other donors' samples. This sequence joins TRBV5-1 and TRBJ2-5; TRBD2 aligns across 15 bases. Sample: whole blood, taken in connection with sensitization to the hapten diphenylcyclopropenone (DPC). The CDR3, as DNA: TGCGCCAGCAGCTTCTGGACTAGCGGGAGGGCCGGGGAGACCCAGTACTTC. Protein: CASSFWTSGRAGETQYF. The complete variable domain, with remaining parts taken from reference TRBV5-1 and TRBJ2-5, reads KAGVTQTPRYLIKTRGQQVTLSCSPISGHRSVSWYQQTPGQGLQFLFEYFSETQRNKGNFPGRFSGRQFSNSRSEMNVSTLELGDSALYLCASSFWTSGRAGETQYFGPGTRLLVL.